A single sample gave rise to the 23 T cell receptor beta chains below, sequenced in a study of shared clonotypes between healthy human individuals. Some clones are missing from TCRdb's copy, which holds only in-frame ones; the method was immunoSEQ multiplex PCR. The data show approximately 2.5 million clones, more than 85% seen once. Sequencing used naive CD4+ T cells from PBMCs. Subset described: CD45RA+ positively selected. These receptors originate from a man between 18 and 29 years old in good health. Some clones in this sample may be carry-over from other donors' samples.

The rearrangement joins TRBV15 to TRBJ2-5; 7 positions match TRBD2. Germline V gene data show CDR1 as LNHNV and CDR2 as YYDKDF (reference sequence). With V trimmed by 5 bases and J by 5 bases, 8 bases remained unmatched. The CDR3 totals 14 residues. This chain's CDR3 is CATSSSQGGETQYF. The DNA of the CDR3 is TGTGCCACCAGCTCAAGCCAGGGAGGGGAGACCCAGTACTTC.

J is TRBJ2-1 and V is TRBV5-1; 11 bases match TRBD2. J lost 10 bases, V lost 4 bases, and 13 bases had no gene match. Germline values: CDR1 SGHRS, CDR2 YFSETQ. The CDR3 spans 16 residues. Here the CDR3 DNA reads TGCGCCAGCAGCCTGGATCCTAGCGGGAGGAAGCGGGAGCAGTTCTTC. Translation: CASSLDPSGRKREQFF.

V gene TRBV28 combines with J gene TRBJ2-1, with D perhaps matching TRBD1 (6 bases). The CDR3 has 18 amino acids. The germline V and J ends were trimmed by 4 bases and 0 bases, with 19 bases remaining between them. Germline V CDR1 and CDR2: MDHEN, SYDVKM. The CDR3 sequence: CASSSYGQTITSYNEQFF. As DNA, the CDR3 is TGTGCCAGCAGTTCATACGGACAGACGATCACCTCCTACAATGAGCAGTTCTTC.

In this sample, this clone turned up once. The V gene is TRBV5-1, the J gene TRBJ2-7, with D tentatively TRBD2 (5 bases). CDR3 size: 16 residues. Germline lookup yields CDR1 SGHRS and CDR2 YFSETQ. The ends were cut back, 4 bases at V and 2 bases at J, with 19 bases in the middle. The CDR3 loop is CASSPYLLSATYEQYF. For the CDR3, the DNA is TGCGCCAGCAGCCCCTACCTTCTTAGCGCAACCTACGAGCAGTACTTC.

CDR3 in DNA: TGTGCCAGTACCCCGCAGGGACGAGGGGACTATGGCTACACCTTC. This encodes CASTPQGRGDYGYTF. The rearrangement joins TRBV19 to TRBJ1-2; perhaps TRBD1 as D (5 bases). The germline CDR1 and CDR2 sequences are LNHDA and SQIVND (reference sequence). V shed 7 bases and J shed 3 bases, with 18 bases lying between them. There are 15 residues in the CDR3.

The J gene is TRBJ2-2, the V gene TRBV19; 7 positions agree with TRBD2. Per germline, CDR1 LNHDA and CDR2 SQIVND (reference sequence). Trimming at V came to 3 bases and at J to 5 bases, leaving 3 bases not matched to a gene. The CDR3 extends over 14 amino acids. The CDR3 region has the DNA TGTGCCAGTAGTATTGGGCGGGAGACCGGGGAGCTGTTTTTT. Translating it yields CASSIGRETGELFF. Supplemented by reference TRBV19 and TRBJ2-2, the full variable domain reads DGGITQSPKYLFRKEGQNVTLSCEQNLNHDAMYWYRQDPGQGLRLIYYSQIVNDFQKGDIAEGYSVSREKKESFPLTVTSAQKNPTAFYLCASSIGRETGELFFGEGSRLTVL.

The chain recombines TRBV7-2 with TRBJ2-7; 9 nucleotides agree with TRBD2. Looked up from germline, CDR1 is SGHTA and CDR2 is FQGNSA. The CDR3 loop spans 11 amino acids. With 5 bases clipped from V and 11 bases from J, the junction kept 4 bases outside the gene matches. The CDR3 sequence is CASSPGGGEYF. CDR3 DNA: TGTGCCAGCAGCCCAGGCGGGGGGGAGTACTTC.

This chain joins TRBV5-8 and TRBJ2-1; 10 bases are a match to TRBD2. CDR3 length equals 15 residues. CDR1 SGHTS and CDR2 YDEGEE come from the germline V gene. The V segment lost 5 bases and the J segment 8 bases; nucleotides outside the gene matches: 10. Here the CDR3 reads CASRLGLAGADEQFF. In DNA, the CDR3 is TGTGCCAGCAGGCTCGGGCTAGCGGGAGCGGATGAGCAGTTCTTC.

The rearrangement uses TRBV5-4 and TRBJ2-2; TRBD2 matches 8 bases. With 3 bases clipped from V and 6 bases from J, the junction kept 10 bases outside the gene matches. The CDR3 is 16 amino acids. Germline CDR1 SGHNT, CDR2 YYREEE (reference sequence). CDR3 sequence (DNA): TGTGCCAGCAGCTGGGGGCCCGGAGCGGGAGCCGGGGAGCTGTTTTTT. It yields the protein CASSWGPGAGAGELFF. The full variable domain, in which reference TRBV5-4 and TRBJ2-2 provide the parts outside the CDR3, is ETGVTQSPTHLIKTRGQQVTLRCSSQSGHNTVSWYQQALGQGPQFIFQYYREEENGRGNFPPRFSGLQFPNYSSELNVNALELDDSALYLCASSWGPGAGAGELFFGEGSRLTVL.

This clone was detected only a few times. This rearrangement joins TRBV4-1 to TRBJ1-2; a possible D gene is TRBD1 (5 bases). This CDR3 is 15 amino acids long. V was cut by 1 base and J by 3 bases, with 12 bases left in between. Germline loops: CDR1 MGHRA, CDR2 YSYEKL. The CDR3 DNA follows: TGCGCCAGCAGCCAAGGATCCGGGGCGGACTATGGCTACACCTTC. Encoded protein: CASSQGSGADYGYTF.

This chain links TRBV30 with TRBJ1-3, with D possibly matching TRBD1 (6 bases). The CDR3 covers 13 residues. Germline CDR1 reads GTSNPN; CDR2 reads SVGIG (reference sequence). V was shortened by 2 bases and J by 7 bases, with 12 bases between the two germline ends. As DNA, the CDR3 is TGTGCCTGGAGTCCAGGGGCGGCGAACACCATATATTTT. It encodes CAWSPGAANTIYF.

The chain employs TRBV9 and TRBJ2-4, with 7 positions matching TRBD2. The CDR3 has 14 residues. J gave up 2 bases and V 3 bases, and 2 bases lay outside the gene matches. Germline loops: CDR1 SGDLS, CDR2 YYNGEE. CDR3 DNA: TGTGCCAGCAGCGCGGGACTAACCAAAAACATTCAGTACTTC. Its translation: CASSAGLTKNIQYF. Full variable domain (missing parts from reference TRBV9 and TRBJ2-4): DSGVTQTPKHLITATGQRVTLRCSPRSGDLSVYWYQQSLDQGLQFLIQYYNGEERAKGNILERFSAQQFPDLHSELNLSSLELGDSALYFCASSAGLTKNIQYFGAGTRLSVL.

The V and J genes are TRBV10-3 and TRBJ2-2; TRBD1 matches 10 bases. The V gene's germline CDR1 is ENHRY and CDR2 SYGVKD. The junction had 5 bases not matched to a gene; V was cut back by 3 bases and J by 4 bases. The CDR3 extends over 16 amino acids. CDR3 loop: CAISDPGTGVTGELFF. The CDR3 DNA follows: TGTGCCATCAGTGATCCGGGGACAGGGGTCACCGGGGAGCTGTTTTTT.

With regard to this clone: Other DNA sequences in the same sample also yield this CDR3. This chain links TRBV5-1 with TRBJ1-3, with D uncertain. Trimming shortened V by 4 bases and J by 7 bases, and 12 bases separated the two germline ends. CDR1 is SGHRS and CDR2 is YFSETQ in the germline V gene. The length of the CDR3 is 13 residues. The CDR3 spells CASSPGAGNTIYF. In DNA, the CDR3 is TGCGCCAGCAGCCCGGGAGCAGGCAACACCATATATTTT.

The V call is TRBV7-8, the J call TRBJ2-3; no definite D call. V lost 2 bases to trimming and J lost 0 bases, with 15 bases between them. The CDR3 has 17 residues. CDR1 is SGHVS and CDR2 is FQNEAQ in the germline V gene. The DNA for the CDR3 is TGTGCCAGCAGCTTACTCCTCCGGCGGTCTAGCACAGATACGCAGTATTTT. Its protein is CASSLLLRRSSTDTQYF.

CDR3 in amino acids: CASIAGGYNEQFF. The CDR3 DNA sequence: TGTGCCTCAATAGCGGGTGGATACAATGAGCAGTTCTTC. V usage is TRBV7-4 and J usage is TRBJ2-1, with 7 bases fitting TRBD2. Germline CDR1 is SGHVT and CDR2 is SQSDAQ. Losses at the gene ends were 11 bases for V and 4 bases for J; bases not matched to a gene: 8. This CDR3 comprises 13 residues.

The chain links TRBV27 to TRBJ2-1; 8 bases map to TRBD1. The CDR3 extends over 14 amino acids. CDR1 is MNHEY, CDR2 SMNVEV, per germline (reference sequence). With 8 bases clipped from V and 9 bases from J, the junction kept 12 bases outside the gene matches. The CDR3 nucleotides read TGTGCCAGCCCGGGCAGGGGGCGAGGAAGTGAGCAGTTCTTC. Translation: CASPGRGRGSEQFF.

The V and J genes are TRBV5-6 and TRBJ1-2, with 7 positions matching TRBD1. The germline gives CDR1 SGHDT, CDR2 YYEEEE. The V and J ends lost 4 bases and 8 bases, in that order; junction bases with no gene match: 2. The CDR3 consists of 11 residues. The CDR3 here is CASSDREGYTF. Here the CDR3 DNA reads TGTGCCAGCAGCGACAGGGAAGGCTACACCTTC.

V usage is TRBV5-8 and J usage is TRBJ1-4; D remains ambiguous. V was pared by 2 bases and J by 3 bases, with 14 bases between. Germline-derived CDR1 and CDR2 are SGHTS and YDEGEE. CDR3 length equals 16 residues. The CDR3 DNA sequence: TGTGCCAGCAGCTTTCACGGTGGTAGGGCTAATGAAAAACTGTTTTTT. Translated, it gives CASSFHGGRANEKLFF.

CDR3: CASSLGDPGAETQYF. In nucleotides, the CDR3 is TGTGCCAGCAGTTTAGGGGACCCAGGGGCAGAGACCCAGTACTTC. The V gene is TRBV28, the J gene TRBJ2-5; D possibly corresponds to TRBD1 (6 bases). V was cut by 2 bases and J by 4 bases, with 14 bases left in between. Germline V CDR1 and CDR2: MDHEN, SYDVKM. The CDR3 spans 15 residues.

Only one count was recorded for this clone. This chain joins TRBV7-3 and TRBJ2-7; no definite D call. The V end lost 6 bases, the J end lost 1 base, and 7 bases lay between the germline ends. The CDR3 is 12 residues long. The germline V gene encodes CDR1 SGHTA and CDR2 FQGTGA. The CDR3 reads CASRTDSYEQYF. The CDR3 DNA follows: TGTGCCAGCAGGACGGATTCCTACGAGCAGTACTTC.

CDR3 region: CASSRGLAGEGGTDTQYF. The CDR3 nucleotides are TGTGCCAGCAGCAGGGGACTAGCGGGAGAGGGAGGCACAGATACGCAGTATTTT. The chain recombines TRBV5-4 with TRBJ2-3, with 14 bases fitting TRBD2. The ends lost 4 bases at V and 1 base at J; junction bases unmatched: 8. Germline V lookup: CDR1 SGHNT, CDR2 YYREEE (reference sequence). This CDR3 region has 18 residues.

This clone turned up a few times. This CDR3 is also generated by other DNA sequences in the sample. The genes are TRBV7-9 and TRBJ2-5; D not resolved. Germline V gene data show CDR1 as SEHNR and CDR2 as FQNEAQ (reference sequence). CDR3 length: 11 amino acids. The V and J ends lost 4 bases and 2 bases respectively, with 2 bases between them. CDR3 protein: CASSSQETQYF. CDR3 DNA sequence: TGTGCCAGCAGCTCGCAAGAGACCCAGTACTTC.